This T cell receptor beta chain was documented in a study of control samples from healthy donors and cancer patients. Generated by immunoSEQ multiplex PCR, the TCRdb table keeps only in-frame clones and is missing some. The data show 350,000 to 450,000 clones, about nine tenths seen once. Germline V lookup: CDR1 SQVTM, CDR2 ANQGSEA. The CDR3 covers 13 residues. V was cut by 4 bases and J by 8 bases, with 17 bases left in between. The clonotype originates from a man aged 40-50 years with head and neck cancer. The J gene is TRBJ1-1, the V gene TRBV29-1; a possible D gene is TRBD1 (6 bases). Sample: PBMCs. CDR3 in amino acids: CSVAKQGGGEAFF. CDR3 DNA sequence: TGCAGCGTTGCGAAACAGGGTGGGGGGGAAGCTTTCTTT.